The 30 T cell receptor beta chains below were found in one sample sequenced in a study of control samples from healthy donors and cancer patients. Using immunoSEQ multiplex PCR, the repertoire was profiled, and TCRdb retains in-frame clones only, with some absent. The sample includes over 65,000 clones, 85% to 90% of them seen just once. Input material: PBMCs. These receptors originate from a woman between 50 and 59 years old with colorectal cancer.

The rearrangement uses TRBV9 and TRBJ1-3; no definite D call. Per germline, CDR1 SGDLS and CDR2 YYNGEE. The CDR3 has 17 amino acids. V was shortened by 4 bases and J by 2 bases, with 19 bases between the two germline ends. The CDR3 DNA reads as TGTGCCAGCAGCTTATCGACCCGACCTGGGGCTGGAAACACCATATATTTT. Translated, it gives CASSLSTRPGAGNTIYF.

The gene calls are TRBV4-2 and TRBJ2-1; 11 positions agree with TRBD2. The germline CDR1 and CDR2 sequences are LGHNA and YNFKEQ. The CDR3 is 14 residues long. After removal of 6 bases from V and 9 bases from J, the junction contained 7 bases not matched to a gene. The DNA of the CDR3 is TGTGCCAGCAGACTGACTAGCGGGGAAGGTGAGCAGTTCTTC. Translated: CASRLTSGEGEQFF.

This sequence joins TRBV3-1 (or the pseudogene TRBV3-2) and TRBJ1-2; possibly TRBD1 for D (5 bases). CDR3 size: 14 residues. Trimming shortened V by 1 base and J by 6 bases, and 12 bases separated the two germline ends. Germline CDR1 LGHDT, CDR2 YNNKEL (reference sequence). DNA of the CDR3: TGTGCCAGCAGCCAAGCTGAGGGGCGGAATGGCTACACCTTC. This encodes CASSQAEGRNGYTF.

The CDR3 spells CASSIPRTGKNEKLFF. CDR3 in DNA: TGTGCCAGCAGTATACCGCGGACAGGCAAGAATGAAAAACTGTTTTTT. The chain combines TRBV28 with TRBJ1-4; 7 bases agree with TRBD1. V shed 5 bases and J 5 bases; nucleotides not matched to a gene: 11. This CDR3 has 16 residues. Germline CDR1 and CDR2: MDHEN and SYDVKM. Full variable domain (missing parts from reference TRBV28 and TRBJ1-4): DVKVTQSSRYLVKRTGEKVFLECVQDMDHENMFWYRQDPGLGLRLIYFSYDVKMKEKGDIPEGYSVSREKKERFSLILESASTNQTSMYLCASSIPRTGKNEKLFFGSGTQLSVL.

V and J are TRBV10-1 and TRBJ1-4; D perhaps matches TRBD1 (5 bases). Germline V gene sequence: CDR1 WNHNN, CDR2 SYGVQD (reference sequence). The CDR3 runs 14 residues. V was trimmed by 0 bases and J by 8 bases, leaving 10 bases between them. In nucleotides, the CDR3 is TGCGCCAGCAGTGAGTCGGGGCAGCGGGAAAAACTGTTTTTT. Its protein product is CASSESGQREKLFF.

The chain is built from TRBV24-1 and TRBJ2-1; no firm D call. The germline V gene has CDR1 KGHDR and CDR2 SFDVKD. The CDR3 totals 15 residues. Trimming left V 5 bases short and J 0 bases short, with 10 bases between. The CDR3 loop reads CATSVALSSYNEQFF. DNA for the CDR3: TGTGCCACCAGTGTGGCGCTTAGCTCCTACAATGAGCAGTTCTTC.

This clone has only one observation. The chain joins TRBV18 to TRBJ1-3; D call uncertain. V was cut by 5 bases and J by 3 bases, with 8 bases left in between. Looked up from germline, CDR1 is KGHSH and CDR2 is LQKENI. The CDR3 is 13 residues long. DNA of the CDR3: TGTGCCAGCTCAACTTACAGTGGAAACACCATATATTTT. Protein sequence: CASSTYSGNTIYF.

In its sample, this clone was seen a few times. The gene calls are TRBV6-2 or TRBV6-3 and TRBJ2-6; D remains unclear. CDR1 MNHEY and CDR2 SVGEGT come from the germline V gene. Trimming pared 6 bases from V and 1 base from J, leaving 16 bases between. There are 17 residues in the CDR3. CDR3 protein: CASSPRALISGANVLTF. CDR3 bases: TGTGCCAGCAGCCCTCGGGCCCTAATTTCTGGGGCCAACGTCCTGACTTTC.

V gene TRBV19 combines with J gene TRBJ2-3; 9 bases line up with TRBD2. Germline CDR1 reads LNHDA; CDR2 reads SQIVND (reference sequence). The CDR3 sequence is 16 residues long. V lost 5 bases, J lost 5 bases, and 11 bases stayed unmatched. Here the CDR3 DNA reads TGTGCCAGTAGTGATCTAGCGGGGCAGTCGGGAGATACGCAGTATTTT. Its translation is CASSDLAGQSGDTQYF.

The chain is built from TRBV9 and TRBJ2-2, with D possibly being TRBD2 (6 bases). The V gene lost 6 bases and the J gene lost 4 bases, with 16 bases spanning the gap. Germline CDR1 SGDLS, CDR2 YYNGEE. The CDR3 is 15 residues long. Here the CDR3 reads CASTKEGAGTGELFF. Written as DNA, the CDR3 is TGTGCCAGCACCAAGGAGGGCGCGGGCACCGGGGAGCTGTTTTTT.

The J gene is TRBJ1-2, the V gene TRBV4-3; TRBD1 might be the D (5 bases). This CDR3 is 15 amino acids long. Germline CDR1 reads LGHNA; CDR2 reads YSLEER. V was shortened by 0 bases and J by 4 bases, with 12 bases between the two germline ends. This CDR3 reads CASSQDLRDGYGYTF. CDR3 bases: TGCGCCAGCAGCCAAGATCTCCGGGACGGCTATGGCTACACCTTC.

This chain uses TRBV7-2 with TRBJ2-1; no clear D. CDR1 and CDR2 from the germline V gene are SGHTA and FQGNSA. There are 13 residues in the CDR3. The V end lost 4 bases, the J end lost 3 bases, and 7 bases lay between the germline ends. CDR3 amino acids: CASSSSLYNEQFF. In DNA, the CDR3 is TGTGCCAGCAGCTCCTCCCTCTACAATGAGCAGTTCTTC.

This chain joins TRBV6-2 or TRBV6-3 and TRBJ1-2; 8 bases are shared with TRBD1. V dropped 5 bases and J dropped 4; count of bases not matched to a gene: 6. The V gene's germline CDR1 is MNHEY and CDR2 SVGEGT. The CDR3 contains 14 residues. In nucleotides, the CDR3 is TGTGCCAGCAGTCCCCCGGGACAGGTCTATGGCTACACCTTC. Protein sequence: CASSPPGQVYGYTF.

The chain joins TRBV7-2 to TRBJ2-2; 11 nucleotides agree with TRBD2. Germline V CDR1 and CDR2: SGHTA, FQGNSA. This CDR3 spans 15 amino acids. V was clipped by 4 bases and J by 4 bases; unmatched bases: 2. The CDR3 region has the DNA TGTGCCAGCAGCTCGACTAGCGGGGCCACCGGGGAGCTGTTTTTT. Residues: CASSSTSGATGELFF.

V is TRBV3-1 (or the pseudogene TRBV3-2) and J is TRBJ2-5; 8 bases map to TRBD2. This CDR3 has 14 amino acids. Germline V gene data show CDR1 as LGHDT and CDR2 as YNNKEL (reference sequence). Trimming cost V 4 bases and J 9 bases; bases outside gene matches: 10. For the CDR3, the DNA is TGTGCCAGCAGCCCTCGGGGGGGAAGGATCGCCCAGTACTTC. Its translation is CASSPRGGRIAQYF.

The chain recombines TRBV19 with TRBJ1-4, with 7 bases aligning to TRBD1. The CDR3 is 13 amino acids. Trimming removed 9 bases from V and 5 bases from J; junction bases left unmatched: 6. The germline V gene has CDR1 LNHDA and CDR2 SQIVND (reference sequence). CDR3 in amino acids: CASQTGQNEKLFF. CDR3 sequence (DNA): TGTGCCAGCCAGACAGGGCAGAATGAAAAACTGTTTTTT.

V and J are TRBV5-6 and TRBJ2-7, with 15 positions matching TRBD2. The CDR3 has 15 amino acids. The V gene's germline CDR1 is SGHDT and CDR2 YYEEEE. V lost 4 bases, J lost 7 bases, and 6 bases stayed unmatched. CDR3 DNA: TGTGCCAGCAGCCTGGGACTAGCGGGGGGCATAGAGCAGTACGTC. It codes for CASSLGLAGGIEQYV.

The CDR3 nucleotides read TGTGCCAGCAGTCCCTTCGCGATGGGGAGCGGCTACACCTTC. This encodes CASSPFAMGSGYTF. This chain joins TRBV6-2 or TRBV6-3 and TRBJ1-2; D is ambiguous. This CDR3 spans 14 amino acids. V was clipped by 5 bases and J by 8 bases, with 18 bases between them. Per germline, CDR1 MNHEY and CDR2 SVGEGT.

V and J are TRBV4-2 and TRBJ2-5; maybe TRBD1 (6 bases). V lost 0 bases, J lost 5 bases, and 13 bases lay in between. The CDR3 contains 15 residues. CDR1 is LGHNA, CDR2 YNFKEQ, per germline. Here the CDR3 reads CASSQDPQGGETQYF. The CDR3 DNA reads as TGTGCCAGCAGCCAAGATCCACAGGGCGGGGAGACCCAGTACTTC.

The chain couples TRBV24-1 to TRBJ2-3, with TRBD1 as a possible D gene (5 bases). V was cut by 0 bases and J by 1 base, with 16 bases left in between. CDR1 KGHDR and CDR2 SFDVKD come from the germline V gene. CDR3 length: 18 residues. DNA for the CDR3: TGTGCCACCAGTGATTTGAAACGCCAGGGTCGGGGCACAGATACGCAGTATTTT. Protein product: CATSDLKRQGRGTDTQYF.

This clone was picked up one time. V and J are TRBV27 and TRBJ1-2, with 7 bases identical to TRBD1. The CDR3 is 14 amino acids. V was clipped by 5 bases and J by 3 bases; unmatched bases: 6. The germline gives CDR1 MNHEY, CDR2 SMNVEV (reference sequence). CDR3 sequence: CASSPIDRDYGYTF. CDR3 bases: TGTGCCAGCAGTCCCATCGACAGGGACTATGGCTACACCTTC.

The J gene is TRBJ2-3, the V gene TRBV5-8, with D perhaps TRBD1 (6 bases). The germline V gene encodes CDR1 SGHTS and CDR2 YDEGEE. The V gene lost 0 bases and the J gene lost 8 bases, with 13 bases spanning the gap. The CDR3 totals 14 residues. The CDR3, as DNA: TGTGCCAGCAGCTTGGGGCAGGGGCTAGGTACGCAGTATTTT. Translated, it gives CASSLGQGLGTQYF.

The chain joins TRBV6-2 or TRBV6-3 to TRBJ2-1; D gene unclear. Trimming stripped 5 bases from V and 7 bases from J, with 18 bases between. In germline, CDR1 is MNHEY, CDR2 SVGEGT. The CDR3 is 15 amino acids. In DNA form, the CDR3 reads TGTGCCAGCAGTCACCGAGTGCGCACTAAGAATGAGCAGTTCTTC. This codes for CASSHRVRTKNEQFF.

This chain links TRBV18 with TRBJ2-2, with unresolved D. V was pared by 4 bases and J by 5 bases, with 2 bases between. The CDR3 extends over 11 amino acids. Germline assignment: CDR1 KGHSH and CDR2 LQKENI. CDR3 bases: TGTGCCAGCTCACGGACCGGGGAGCTGTTTTTT. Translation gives CASSRTGELFF.

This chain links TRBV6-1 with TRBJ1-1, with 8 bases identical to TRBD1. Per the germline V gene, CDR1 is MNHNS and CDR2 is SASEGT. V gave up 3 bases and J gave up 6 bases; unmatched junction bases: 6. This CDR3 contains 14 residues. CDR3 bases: TGTGCCAGCAGTGACACAGGGGGGAGGGCTGAAGCTTTCTTT. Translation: CASSDTGGRAEAFF.

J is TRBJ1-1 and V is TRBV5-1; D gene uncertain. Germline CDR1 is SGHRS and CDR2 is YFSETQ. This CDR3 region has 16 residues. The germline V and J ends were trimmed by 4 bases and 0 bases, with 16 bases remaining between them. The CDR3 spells CASSPGSLVMNTEAFF. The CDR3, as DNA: TGCGCCAGCAGCCCGGGGAGCTTGGTCATGAACACTGAAGCTTTCTTT.

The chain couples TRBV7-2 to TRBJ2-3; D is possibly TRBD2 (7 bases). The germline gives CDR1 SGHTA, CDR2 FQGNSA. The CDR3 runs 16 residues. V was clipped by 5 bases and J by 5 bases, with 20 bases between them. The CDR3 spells CASSPQGGVHGDTQYF. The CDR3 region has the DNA TGTGCCAGCAGCCCCCAAGGGGGGGTCCACGGAGATACGCAGTATTTT. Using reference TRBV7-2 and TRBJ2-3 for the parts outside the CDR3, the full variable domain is GAGVSQSPSNKVTEKGKDVELRCDPISGHTALYWYRQSLGQGLEFLIYFQGNSAPDKSGLPSDRFSAERTGGSVSTLTIQRTQQEDSAVYLCASSPQGGVHGDTQYFGPGTRLTVL.

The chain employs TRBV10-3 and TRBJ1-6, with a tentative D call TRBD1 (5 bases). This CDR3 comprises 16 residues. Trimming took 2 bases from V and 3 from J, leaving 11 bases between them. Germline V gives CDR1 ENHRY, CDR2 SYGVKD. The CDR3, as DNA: TGTGCCATCAGTGAGACGACTAGGGGCTATAATTCACCCCTCCACTTT. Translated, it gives CAISETTRGYNSPLHF.

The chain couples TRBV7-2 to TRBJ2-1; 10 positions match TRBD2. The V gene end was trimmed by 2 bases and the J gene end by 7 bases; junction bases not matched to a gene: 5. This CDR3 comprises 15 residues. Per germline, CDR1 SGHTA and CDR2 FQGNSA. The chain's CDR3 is CASSLSGGARNEQFF. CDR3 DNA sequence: TGTGCCAGCAGCTTAAGCGGGGGGGCGAGGAATGAGCAGTTCTTC.

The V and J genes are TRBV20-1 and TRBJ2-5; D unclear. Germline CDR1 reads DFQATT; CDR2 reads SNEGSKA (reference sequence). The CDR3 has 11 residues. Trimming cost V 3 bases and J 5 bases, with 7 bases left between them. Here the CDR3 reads CSARAWETQYF. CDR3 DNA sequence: TGCAGTGCTAGGGCATGGGAGACCCAGTACTTC.